Sequencing of this TCR beta chain was carried out in a study of monozygotic twins with cystic fibrosis. Study background: With about 15 PCR cycles, barcoded libraries came from around 2.9 micrograms of fragmented DNA.

Note on this clone: The antigen remains unidentified. One junction end disagrees with the germline gene, perhaps due to a read error.

Study-level results: Co-twins had the most similar V usage for 13 of 16 pairs, J for 8. Nucleotide-identical clonotype sharing was significantly higher within monozygotic CF twin pairs than between unrelated CF individuals.

The CDR3 extends over 16 amino acids. Germline CDR1 reads LNHNV; CDR2 reads YYDKDF (reference sequence). Clones were read by immunoSEQ multiplex PCR, and TCRdb kept only the in-frame ones, dropping some. The profile covers 30,000 to 35,000 clones, with 66% appearing a single time and around 0.8% taken by the ten largest. Sequences were obtained from blood. The gene calls are TRBV15 and TRBJ2-1; 9 bases agree with TRBD2. The source is a girl aged 10-17 years with cystic fibrosis. The CDR3 loop reads CATSRDSPGLAGLSVF. The CDR3 nucleotides are TGTGCCACCAGCAGAGACTCCCCGGGGCTAGCGGGATTATCGGTCTTC. The full variable domain, completed using reference TRBV15 and TRBJ2-1, is DAMVIQNPRYQVTQFGKPVTLSCSQTLNHNVMYWYQQKSSQAPKLLFHYYDKDFNNEADTPDNFQSRRPNTSFCFLDIRSPGLGDTAMYLCATSRDSPGLAGLSVFGPGTRLTVL.